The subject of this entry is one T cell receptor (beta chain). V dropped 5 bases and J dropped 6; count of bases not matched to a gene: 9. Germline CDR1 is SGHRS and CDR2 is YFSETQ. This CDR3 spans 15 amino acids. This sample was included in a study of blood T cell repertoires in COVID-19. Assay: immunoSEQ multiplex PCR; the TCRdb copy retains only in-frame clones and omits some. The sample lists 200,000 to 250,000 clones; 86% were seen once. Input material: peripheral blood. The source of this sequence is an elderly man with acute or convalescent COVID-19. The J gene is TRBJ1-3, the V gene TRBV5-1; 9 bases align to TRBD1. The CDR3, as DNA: TGCGCCAGCAGGACCGGGACAGGGTACGAAAACACCATATATTTT. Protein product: CASRTGTGYENTIYF. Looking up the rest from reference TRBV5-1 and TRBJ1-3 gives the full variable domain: KAGVTQTPRYLIKTRGQQVTLSCSPISGHRSVSWYQQTPGQGLQFLFEYFSETQRNKGNFPGRFSGRQFSNSRSEMNVSTLELGDSALYLCASRTGTGYENTIYFGEGSWLTVV.